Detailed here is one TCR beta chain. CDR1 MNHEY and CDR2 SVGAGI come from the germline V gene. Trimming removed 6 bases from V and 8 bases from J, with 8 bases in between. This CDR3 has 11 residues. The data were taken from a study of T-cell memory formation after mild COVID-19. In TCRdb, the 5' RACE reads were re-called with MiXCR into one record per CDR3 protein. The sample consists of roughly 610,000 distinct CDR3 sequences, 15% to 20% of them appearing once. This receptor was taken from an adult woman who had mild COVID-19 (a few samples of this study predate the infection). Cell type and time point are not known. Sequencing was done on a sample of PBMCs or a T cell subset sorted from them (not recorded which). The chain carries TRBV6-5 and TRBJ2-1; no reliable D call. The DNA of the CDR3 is TGTGCCAGCAGCAACAACTATGAGCAGTTCTTC. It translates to CASSNNYEQFF.